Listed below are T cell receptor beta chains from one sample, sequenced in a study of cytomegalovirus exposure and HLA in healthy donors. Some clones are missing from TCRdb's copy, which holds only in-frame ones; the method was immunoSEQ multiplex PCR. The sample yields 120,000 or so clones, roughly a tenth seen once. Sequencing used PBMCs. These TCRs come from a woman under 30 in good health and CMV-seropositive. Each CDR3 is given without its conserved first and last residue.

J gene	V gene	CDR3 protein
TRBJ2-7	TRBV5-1	ASSQQGAVDEQY
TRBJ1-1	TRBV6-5	ASSPGQNTEAF
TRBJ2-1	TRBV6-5	ASSYSTSGRANEQF
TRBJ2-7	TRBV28	ASSLAGPQY
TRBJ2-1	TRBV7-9	ASSPYSGTSGTNEQF
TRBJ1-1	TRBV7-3	ASSSDPTGTEAF
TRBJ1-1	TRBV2	ASSGPIGGPEAF
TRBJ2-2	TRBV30	AWRSEGESYTGELF
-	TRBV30	AWRGGAAYLEQY
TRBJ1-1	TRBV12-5	ASGLRQSNTEAF
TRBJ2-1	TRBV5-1	ASSGVAGDVYNEQF
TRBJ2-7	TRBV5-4	ASSLTGAYEQY
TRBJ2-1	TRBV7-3	ASSLGSGLDNNEQF
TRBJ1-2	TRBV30	AWTASYSNYGYT
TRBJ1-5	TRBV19	AGGTGNQPQH
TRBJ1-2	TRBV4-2	ASSHGDRTNGYT
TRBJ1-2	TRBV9	ASSVGGGGYT
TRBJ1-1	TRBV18	ASSPPEAQLRAEAF
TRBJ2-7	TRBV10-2	ASSEGLVSYEQY
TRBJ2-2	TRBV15	ATSSNAGAGELF
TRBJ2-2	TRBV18	ASSPKNSGIVTGELF
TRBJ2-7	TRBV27	ASSKSIGNYEQY
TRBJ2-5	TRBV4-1	ASSRRGGWEETQY
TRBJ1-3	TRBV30	AYRDSGNTIY
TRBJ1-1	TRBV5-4	ASSWTQGEAF
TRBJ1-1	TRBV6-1	ASSLSYTEAF
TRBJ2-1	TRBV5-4	ASSGGLATGEQF
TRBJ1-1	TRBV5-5	ASSHRDRLAEAF
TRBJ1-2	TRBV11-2	ASSLFSLAGGYT
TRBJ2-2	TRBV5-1	ASSLMLSGSDTGELF
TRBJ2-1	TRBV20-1	SAETGLRQF
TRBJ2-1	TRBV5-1	ASSVDVVSEQF
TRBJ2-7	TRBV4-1	ASSQDGPVF
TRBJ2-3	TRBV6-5	ASSTTDTQY
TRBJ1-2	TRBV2	ASRNTGTYGYA
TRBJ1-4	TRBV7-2	ASHSEFGEKLF
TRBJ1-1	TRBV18	ASSPPLGTGTGVAEAF
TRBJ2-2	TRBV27	ASSPLGGGPNTGELF
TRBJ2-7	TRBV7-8	ASRVSIGEQY
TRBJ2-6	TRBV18	ASSPPTGSGANVLT
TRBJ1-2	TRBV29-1	SASPGVRGYT
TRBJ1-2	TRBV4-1	ASSQERQGAPLYGYT
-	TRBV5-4	ASSLLESSYEQY
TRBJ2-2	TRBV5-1	ASSLGSGELF